These T cell receptor beta chains were read from a single sample in a study of OX40 agonist ivuxolimab in advanced cancers. TCRdb's copy holds only in-frame clones and misses some; the assay was immunoSEQ multiplex PCR. The top ten hold 4.5% to 6% of the sample, which has approximately 70,000 clones, about four fifths seen once. Sequences were derived from CD4+ or CD8+ T cells sorted from blood, sampled in a trial of the OX40 agonist ivuxolimab. The source of these receptors is an adult with an advanced solid tumor such as melanoma, head and neck, liver or kidney cancer. Both conserved end residues are part of each CDR3. Clone size appears in some rows only: once, few, many, or a class for an expanded clone.

v_call	j_call	clone_size	cdr3_length	cdr3_aa
TRBV27	TRBJ1-4	NA	17	CASSSDRGSGLNEKLFF
TRBV7-9	TRBJ2-2	few	16	CASSRTGGITTGELFF
TRBV5-4	TRBJ2-3	NA	13	CASSLEQLDTQYF
TRBV7-2	TRBJ1-6	NA	16	CASSSATSRNNSPLHF
TRBV28	TRBJ2-1	NA	14	CASRGLATYNEQFF
TRBV7-8	TRBJ2-3	NA	17	CASSLGARGPWADTQYF
TRBV27	TRBJ1-4	NA	15	CASSHQGAANEKLFF
TRBV5-1	TRBJ1-4	once	16	CASSLVEGQINEKLFF
TRBV7-9	TRBJ2-3	NA	18	CASSSPRLAGLITDTQYF
TRBV2	TRBJ1-6	once	14	CASSDQGYNSPLHF
TRBV7-6	TRBJ2-7	NA	18	CASSLVSMAGTSSYEQYF
TRBV4-1	TRBJ1-2	NA	18	CASSQDIMGGFLNYGYTF
TRBV28	TRBJ1-6	NA	12	CASSPTRSPLHF
TRBV28	TRBJ1-1	few	11	CAIQGNTEAFF
TRBV6-6	TRBJ2-5	NA	12	CASRDYQETQYF
TRBV19	TRBJ1-5	NA	12	CASSPSPGSQHF
TRBV2	TRBJ2-2	NA	17	CASNHPGPGSLTGELFF
TRBV5-1	TRBJ2-5	NA	15	CASFPGTGGRETQYF
TRBV28	TRBJ1-2	NA	13	CASSSDPNYGYTF
TRBV7-8	TRBJ1-5	once	15	CASSAGQVGNQPQHF
TRBV5-1	TRBJ2-5	NA	17	CASSLGQLAGGQETQYF
TRBV9	TRBJ1-2	NA	17	CASSGGGTGEGNYGYTF
TRBV5-1	TRBJ2-5	NA	15	CASRLILQGYETQYF
TRBV6-5	TRBJ2-1	NA	16	CASSYLAPSGGDEQFF
TRBV27	TRBJ2-2	NA	18	CASSLRLYGTGRTGELFF
TRBV9	TRBJ2-3	few	16	CASSGGTSGGADTQYF
TRBV2	TRBJ2-7	NA	14	CASSWTGDLPEQYF
TRBV9	TRBJ2-3	NA	14	CASSSPLTTDTQYF
TRBV9	TRBJ2-5	NA	15	CASSAAGIGQETQYF